The 10 T cell receptor beta chains listed next were all sequenced from one sample in a study of patients and donors after allogeneic stem cell transplantation. TCRdb re-called the RT-PCR reads through MiXCR, storing one row per CDR3 protein. The data contain more than 150,000 distinct CDR3 sequences, 24% of them singletons. The sequenced material came from blood, either unsorted or a sorted T cell fraction (not recorded which). The receptors derive from a human donor who was either an allogeneic HSCT recipient or a stem cell or donor lymphocyte infusion donor (not recorded which). It is not recorded whose cells these are; they may come from a transplant donor.

This clonotype was detected only a few times. The chain is built from TRBV12-3 or TRBV12-4 and TRBJ1-5; D is unclear. V was clipped by 4 bases and J by 2 bases, with 12 bases between them. The CDR3 has 15 residues. Written as DNA, the CDR3 is TGTGCCAGCAGTTCAGCGGGCGGGGGCAATCAGCCCCAGCATTTT. Translating gives CASSSAGGGNQPQHF.

The rearrangement joins TRBV7-8 to TRBJ2-5; 7 bases align to TRBD2. Trimming at V came to 4 bases and at J to 2 bases, leaving 4 bases not matched to a gene. CDR1 is SGHVS and CDR2 is FQNEAQ in the germline V gene. CDR3 length equals 14 residues. The CDR3 loop reads CASSYRDYQETQYF. CDR3 nucleotide sequence: TGTGCCAGCAGCTACCGGGACTATCAAGAGACCCAGTACTTC. The complete variable domain, with remaining parts taken from reference TRBV7-8 and TRBJ2-5, reads GAGVSQSPRYKVAKRGQDVALRCDPISGHVSLFWYQQALGQGPEFLTYFQNEAQLDKSGLPSDRFFAERPEGSVSTLKIQRTQQEDSAVYLCASSYRDYQETQYFGPGTRLLVL.

There are a few counts of this clonotype. This sequence joins TRBV7-8 and TRBJ2-2; D is ambiguous. Trimming took 1 base from V and 6 from J, leaving 3 bases between them. Germline lookup yields CDR1 SGHVS and CDR2 FQNEAQ. This CDR3 contains 12 residues. Here the CDR3 reads CASSLGSGELFF. The CDR3 nucleotides are TGTGCCAGCAGCTTAGGCTCCGGGGAGCTGTTTTTT.

V is TRBV12-3 or TRBV12-4 and J is TRBJ2-3; 9 bases map to TRBD1. V was pared by 8 bases and J by 8 bases, with 11 bases of the junction left unmatched. The CDR3 runs 14 residues. The CDR3 nucleotides are TGTGCCAGCTGCCGACAGGGGGAGGGGGCTACGCAGTATTTT. Protein sequence: CASCRQGEGATQYF.

This clonotype appeared a few times. CDR3 residues: CASSLSGETNEKLFF. DNA for the CDR3: TGCGCCAGCAGCTTATCAGGGGAGACTAATGAAAAACTGTTTTTT. The rearrangement links TRBV5-1 to TRBJ1-4; possibly TRBD1 for D (6 bases). V shed 2 bases and J shed 2 bases, with 10 bases lying between them. This CDR3 is built from 15 residues. Germline CDR1 and CDR2: SGHRS and YFSETQ. Drawing the rest from reference TRBV5-1 and TRBJ1-4, the complete variable domain is KAGVTQTPRYLIKTRGQQVTLSCSPISGHRSVSWYQQTPGQGLQFLFEYFSETQRNKGNFPGRFSGRQFSNSRSEMNVSTLELGDSALYLCASSLSGETNEKLFFGSGTQLSVL.

This clonotype turned up a few times. The gene calls are TRBV20-1 and TRBJ2-1, with TRBD2 identical over 14 bases. The trim removed 5 bases at V and 8 bases at J, leaving 8 bases unmatched. Germline lookup yields CDR1 DFQATT and CDR2 SNEGSKA (reference sequence). This CDR3 spans 15 amino acids. CDR3 DNA sequence: TGCAGTGCTCCCTCGACTAGCGGGAGGGCCGATGAGCAGTTCTTC. Its protein product is CSAPSTSGRADEQFF.

Details on this clonotype: This CDR3 is missing its conserved last phenylalanine or tryptophan, likely due to a read error. This chain joins TRBV12-3 or TRBV12-4 and TRBJ1-1, with a weak D call TRBD1 (5 bases). The CDR3 is made up of 14 amino acids. V lost 3 bases to trimming and J lost 1 base, with 9 bases between them. The DNA of the CDR3 is TGTGCCAGCAGTTTCTGGGGCGAGAACACTGAAGCTTTCTTG. Its translation: CASSFWGENTEAFL.

This clonotype was counted between two and nine times. The chain combines TRBV7-8 with TRBJ1-1; D not certain. This CDR3 region has 16 residues. V lost 2 bases and J lost 3, with 16 bases in between. The germline V gene has CDR1 SGHVS and CDR2 FQNEAQ. The CDR3 coding sequence is TGTGCCAGCAGCTTAAGTTTAAGAGAGAGCTACACTGAAGCTTTCTTT. As protein: CASSLSLRESYTEAFF. Drawing the rest from reference TRBV7-8 and TRBJ1-1, the complete variable domain is GAGVSQSPRYKVAKRGQDVALRCDPISGHVSLFWYQQALGQGPEFLTYFQNEAQLDKSGLPSDRFFAERPEGSVSTLKIQRTQQEDSAVYLCASSLSLRESYTEAFFGQGTRLTVV.

This clonotype was counted a few times. The chain joins TRBV5-1 to TRBJ1-1, with 8 bases matching TRBD1. The V and J ends lost 4 bases and 1 base, in that order; junction bases with no gene match: 18. The CDR3 is made up of 19 amino acids. In germline, CDR1 is SGHRS, CDR2 YFSETQ. CDR3 protein: CASSRSRAGGEIRNTEAFF. CDR3 sequence (DNA): TGCGCCAGCAGCCGGTCACGGGCAGGGGGCGAAATCCGGAACACTGAAGCTTTCTTT.

V usage is TRBV20-1 and J usage is TRBJ2-3, with D perhaps TRBD1 (5 bases). Germline CDR1 and CDR2: DFQATT and SNEGSKA (reference sequence). CDR3 length: 14 amino acids. The V end was cut by 6 bases, the J end by 6 bases, with 19 bases between. The CDR3 sequence: CSALNGAQGDTQYF. The CDR3 coding sequence is TGCAGTGCCCTCAATGGGGCCCAGGGCGATACGCAGTATTTT.